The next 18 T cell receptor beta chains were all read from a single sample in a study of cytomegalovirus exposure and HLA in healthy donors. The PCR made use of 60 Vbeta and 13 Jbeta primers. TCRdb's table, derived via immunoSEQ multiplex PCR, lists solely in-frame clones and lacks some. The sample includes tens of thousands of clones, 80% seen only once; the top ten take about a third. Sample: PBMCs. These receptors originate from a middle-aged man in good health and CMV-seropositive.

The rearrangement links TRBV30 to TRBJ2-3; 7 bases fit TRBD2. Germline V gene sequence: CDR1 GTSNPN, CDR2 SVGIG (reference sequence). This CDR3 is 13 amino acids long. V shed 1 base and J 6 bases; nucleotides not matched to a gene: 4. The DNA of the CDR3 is TGTGCCTGGAGTGACGGGGGGTGGGATACGCAGTATTTT. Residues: CAWSDGGWDTQYF.

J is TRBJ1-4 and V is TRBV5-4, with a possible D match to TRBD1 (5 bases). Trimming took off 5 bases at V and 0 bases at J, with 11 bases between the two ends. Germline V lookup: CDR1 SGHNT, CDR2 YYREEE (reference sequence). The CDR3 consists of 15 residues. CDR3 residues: CASSAGGATNEKLFF. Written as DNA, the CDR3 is TGTGCCAGCAGTGCTGGGGGGGCAACTAATGAAAAACTGTTTTTT.

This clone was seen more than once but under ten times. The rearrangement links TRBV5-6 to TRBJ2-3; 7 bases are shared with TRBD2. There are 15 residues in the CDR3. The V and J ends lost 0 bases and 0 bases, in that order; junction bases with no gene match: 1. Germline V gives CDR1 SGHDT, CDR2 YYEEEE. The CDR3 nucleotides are TGTGCCAGCAGCTTGGGGGGGGGTAGCACAGATACGCAGTATTTT. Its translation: CASSLGGGSTDTQYF.

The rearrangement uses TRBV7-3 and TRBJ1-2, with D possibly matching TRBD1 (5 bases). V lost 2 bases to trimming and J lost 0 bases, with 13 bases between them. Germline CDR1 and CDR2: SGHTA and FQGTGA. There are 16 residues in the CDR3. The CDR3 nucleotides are TGTGCCAGCAGCTTAGTTTCTGGAGGGGCTAACTATGGCTACACCTTC. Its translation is CASSLVSGGANYGYTF.

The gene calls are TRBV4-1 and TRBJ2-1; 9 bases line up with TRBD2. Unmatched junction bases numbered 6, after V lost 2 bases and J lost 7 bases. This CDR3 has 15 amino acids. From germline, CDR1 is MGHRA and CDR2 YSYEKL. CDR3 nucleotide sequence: TGCGCCAGCAGCCAACCAAACCTAGCGGGAAATGAGCAGTTCTTC. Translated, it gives CASSQPNLAGNEQFF.

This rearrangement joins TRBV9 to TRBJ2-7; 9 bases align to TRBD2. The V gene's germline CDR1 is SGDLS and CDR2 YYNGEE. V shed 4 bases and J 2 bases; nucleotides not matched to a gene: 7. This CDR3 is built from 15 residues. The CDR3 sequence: CASSTTSGSTYEQYF. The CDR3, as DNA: TGTGCCAGCAGCACGACTAGCGGAAGCACCTACGAGCAGTACTTC.

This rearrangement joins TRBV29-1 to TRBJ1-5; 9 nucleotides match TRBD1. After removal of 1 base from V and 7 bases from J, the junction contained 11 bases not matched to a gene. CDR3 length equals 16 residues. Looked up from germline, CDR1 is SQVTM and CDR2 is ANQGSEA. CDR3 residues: CSVEGRPGQGHQPQHF. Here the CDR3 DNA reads TGCAGCGTTGAAGGACGCCCGGGACAGGGTCACCAGCCCCAGCATTTT. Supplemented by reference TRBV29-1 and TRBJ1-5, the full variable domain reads SAVISQKPSRDICQRGTSLTIQCQVDSQVTMMFWYRQQPGQSLTLIATANQGSEATYESGFVIDKFPISRPNLTFSTLTVSNMSPEDSSIYLCSVEGRPGQGHQPQHFGDGTRLSIL.

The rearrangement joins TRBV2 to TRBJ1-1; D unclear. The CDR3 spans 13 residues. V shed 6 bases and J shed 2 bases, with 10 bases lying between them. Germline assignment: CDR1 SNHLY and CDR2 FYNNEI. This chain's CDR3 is CASSLEGNTEAFF. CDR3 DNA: TGTGCCAGCAGCCTGGAGGGAAACACTGAAGCTTTCTTT.

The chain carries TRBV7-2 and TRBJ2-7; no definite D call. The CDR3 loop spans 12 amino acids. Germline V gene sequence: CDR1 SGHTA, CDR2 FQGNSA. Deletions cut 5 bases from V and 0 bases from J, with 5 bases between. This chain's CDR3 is CASSVSSYEQYF. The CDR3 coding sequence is TGTGCCAGCAGCGTGAGCTCCTACGAGCAGTACTTC. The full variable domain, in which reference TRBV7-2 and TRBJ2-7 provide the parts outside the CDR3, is GAGVSQSPSNKVTEKGKDVELRCDPISGHTALYWYRQSLGQGLEFLIYFQGNSAPDKSGLPSDRFSAERTGGSVSTLTIQRTQQEDSAVYLCASSVSSYEQYFGPGTRLTVT.

The CDR3, as DNA: TGTGCCAGCACCGTAGACAATTACGAGACCCAGTACTTC. Translated: CASTVDNYETQYF. The chain uses TRBV6-1 and TRBJ2-5; D remains ambiguous. CDR1 is MNHNS, CDR2 SASEGT, per germline. Trimming removed 7 bases from V and 5 bases from J, with 14 bases in between. CDR3 length: 13 amino acids.

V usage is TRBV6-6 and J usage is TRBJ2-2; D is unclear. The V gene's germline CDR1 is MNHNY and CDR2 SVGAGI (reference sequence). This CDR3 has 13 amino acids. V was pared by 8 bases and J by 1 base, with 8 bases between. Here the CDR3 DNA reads TGTGCCAGCGGTACGGGGAACACCGGGGAGCTGTTTTTT. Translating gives CASGTGNTGELFF.

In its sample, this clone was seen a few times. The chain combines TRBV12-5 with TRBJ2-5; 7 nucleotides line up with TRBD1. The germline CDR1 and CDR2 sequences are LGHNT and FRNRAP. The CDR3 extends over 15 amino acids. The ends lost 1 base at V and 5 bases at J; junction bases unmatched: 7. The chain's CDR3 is CASGLGAGTDETQYF. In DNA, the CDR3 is TGTGCTAGTGGTTTGGGAGCCGGGACAGACGAGACCCAGTACTTC.

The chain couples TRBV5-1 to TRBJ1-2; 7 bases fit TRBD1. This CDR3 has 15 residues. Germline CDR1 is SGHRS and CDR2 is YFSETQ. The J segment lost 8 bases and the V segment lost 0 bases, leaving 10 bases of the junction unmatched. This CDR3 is CASSLGQGRARGYTF. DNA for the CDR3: TGCGCCAGCAGCTTGGGACAGGGAAGGGCTCGCGGCTACACCTTC. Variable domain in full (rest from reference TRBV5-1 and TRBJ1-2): KAGVTQTPRYLIKTRGQQVTLSCSPISGHRSVSWYQQTPGQGLQFLFEYFSETQRNKGNFPGRFSGRQFSNSRSEMNVSTLELGDSALYLCASSLGQGRARGYTFGSGTRLTVV.

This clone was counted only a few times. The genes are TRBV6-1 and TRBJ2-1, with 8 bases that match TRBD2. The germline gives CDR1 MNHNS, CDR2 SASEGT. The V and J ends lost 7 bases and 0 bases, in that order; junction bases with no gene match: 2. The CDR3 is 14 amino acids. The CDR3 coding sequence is TGTGCCAGCACCACTAGCGGCTCCTACAATGAGCAGTTCTTC. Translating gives CASTTSGSYNEQFF.

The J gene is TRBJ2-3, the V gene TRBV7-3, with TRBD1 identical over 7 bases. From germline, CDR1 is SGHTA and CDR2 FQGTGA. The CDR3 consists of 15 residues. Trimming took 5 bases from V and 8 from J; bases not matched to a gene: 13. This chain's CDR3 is CASSPSTGPLGTQYF. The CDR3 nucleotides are TGTGCCAGCAGCCCATCGACAGGGCCCCTTGGTACGCAGTATTTT.

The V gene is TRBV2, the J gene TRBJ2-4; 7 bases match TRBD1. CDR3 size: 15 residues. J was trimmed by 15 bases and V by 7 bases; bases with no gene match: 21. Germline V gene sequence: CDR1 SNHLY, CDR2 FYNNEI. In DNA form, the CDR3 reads TGTGCCAGCATCTGGGATCCAGAGGGGGCCGCGCGTAGGTACTTC. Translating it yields CASIWDPEGAARRYF.

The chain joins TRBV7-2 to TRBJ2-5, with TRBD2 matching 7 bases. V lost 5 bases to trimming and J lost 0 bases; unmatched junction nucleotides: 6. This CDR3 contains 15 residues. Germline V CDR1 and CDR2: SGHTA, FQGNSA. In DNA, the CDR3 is TGTGCCAGCAGCCAAAGCGGGACTTACCAAGAGACCCAGTACTTC. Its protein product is CASSQSGTYQETQYF.

CDR3 region: CASSREGGSYEQYF. The CDR3 nucleotides are TGTGCCAGCAGCCGGGAGGGGGGATCCTACGAGCAGTACTTC. The chain combines TRBV7-6 with TRBJ2-7; TRBD2 aligns across 8 bases. Germline V gives CDR1 SGHVS, CDR2 FNYEAQ. This CDR3 is built from 14 residues. V was clipped by 5 bases and J by 1 base; unmatched bases: 4.